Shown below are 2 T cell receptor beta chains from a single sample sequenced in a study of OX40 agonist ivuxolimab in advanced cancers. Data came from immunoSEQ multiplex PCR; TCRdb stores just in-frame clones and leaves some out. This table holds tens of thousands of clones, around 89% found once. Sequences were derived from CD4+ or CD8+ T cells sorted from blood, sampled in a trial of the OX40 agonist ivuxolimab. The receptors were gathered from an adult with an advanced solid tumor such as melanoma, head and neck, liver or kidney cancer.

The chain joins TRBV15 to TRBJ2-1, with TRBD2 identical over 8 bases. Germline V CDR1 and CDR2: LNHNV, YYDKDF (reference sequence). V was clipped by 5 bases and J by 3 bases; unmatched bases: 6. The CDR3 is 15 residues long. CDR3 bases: TGTGCCACCAGCCCCCAGAGCGGGAGCTACAATGAGCAGTTCTTC. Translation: CATSPQSGSYNEQFF.

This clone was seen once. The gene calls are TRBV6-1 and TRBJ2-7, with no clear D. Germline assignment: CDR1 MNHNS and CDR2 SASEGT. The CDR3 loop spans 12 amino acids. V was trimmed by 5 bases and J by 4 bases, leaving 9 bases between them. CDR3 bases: TGTGCCAGCAGTCGAAACAGTTACGAGCAGTACTTC. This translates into CASSRNSYEQYF.